What follows are 29 T cell receptor beta chains derived from one specimen sequenced in a study of blood T cell repertoires in COVID-19. The table came from immunoSEQ multiplex PCR; TCRdb's copy has only in-frame clones and leaves some out. The table records around 52,000 clones, roughly four fifths of them present only once. Sequencing was carried out using peripheral blood. The receptors originated from an elderly woman with acute or convalescent COVID-19.

This chain uses TRBV28 with TRBJ1-2; D is perhaps TRBD1 (5 bases). Per germline, CDR1 MDHEN and CDR2 SYDVKM. Trimming cost V 3 bases and J 6 bases, with 14 bases left between them. This CDR3 has 14 residues. The CDR3 DNA reads as TGTGCCAGCAGTTTCCCCGGGGGGTCGGATGGCTACACCTTC. Its protein product is CASSFPGGSDGYTF.

This sequence joins TRBV15 and TRBJ2-5; D is possibly TRBD1 (5 bases). V was trimmed by 8 bases and J by 1 base, leaving 8 bases between them. CDR3 length equals 12 residues. Germline V gene data show CDR1 as LNHNV and CDR2 as YYDKDF (reference sequence). CDR3 nucleotides: TGTGCCACCGCAGGGTTCCAAGAGACCCAGTACTTC. It translates to CATAGFQETQYF.

The chain couples TRBV7-9 to TRBJ1-5; 7 nucleotides line up with TRBD1. This CDR3 spans 14 amino acids. CDR1 is SEHNR, CDR2 FQNEAQ, per germline (reference sequence). The V gene end was trimmed by 5 bases and the J gene end by 4 bases; junction bases not matched to a gene: 5. Here the CDR3 DNA reads TGTGCCAGCAGCCCGACAGGGACTAATCAGCCCCAGCATTTT. Translated: CASSPTGTNQPQHF.

The V and J genes are TRBV19 and TRBJ2-2; D might be TRBD1 (5 bases). CDR3 length: 17 amino acids. The germline V and J ends were trimmed by 4 bases and 3 bases, with 18 bases remaining between them. Germline V lookup: CDR1 LNHDA, CDR2 SQIVND (reference sequence). In DNA form, the CDR3 reads TGTGCCAGTAGTACGCCATCAGGGCGAAGGGACACCGGGGAGCTGTTTTTT. As protein: CASSTPSGRRDTGELFF. The whole variable domain, filled in from reference TRBV19 and TRBJ2-2, reads DGGITQSPKYLFRKEGQNVTLSCEQNLNHDAMYWYRQDPGQGLRLIYYSQIVNDFQKGDIAEGYSVSREKKESFPLTVTSAQKNPTAFYLCASSTPSGRRDTGELFFGEGSRLTVL.

The chain joins TRBV19 to TRBJ1-5; 9 nucleotides match TRBD1. V gave up 6 bases and J gave up 4 bases; unmatched junction bases: 1. CDR3 length: 13 residues. The germline V gene has CDR1 LNHDA and CDR2 SQIVND (reference sequence). CDR3 in amino acids: CASRGTGNQPQHF. CDR3 coding DNA: TGTGCCAGTAGGGGGACAGGGAATCAGCCCCAGCATTTT. Full variable domain (remainder filled in from reference TRBV19 and TRBJ1-5): DGGITQSPKYLFRKEGQNVTLSCEQNLNHDAMYWYRQDPGQGLRLIYYSQIVNDFQKGDIAEGYSVSREKKESFPLTVTSAQKNPTAFYLCASRGTGNQPQHFGDGTRLSIL.

V and J are TRBV6-5 and TRBJ2-5; 11 bases align to TRBD2. The CDR3 totals 15 residues. With 0 bases clipped from V and 5 bases from J, the junction kept 2 bases outside the gene matches. Germline assignment: CDR1 MNHEY and CDR2 SVGAGI. CDR3 nucleotide sequence: TGTGCCAGCAGTTACTCTAGCGGGGGGGGTGAGACCCAGTACTTC. Its protein is CASSYSSGGGETQYF.

This clone has a single count. This chain uses TRBV7-3 with TRBJ2-3, with D possibly TRBD2 on 6 matching bases. CDR1 and CDR2 (germline): SGHTA, FQGTGA. V lost 5 bases and J 0 bases, leaving 12 bases between the germline ends. The CDR3 length is 15 residues. This CDR3 is CASSNSGTSTDTQYF. The CDR3, as DNA: TGTGCCAGCAGCAATAGCGGAACTAGCACAGATACGCAGTATTTT.

The V call is TRBV29-1, the J call TRBJ1-1, with 8 bases aligning to TRBD1. Germline V CDR1 and CDR2: SQVTM, ANQGSEA. V lost 4 bases and J lost 2; bases outside the gene matches: 9. This CDR3 comprises 15 residues. CDR3 sequence: CSVVQGASGNTEAFF. The DNA for the CDR3 is TGCAGCGTTGTTCAGGGGGCTTCAGGAAACACTGAAGCTTTCTTT.

The rearrangement joins TRBV18 to TRBJ2-5, with no clear D. The V and J ends lost 0 bases and 2 bases respectively, with 10 bases between them. Germline CDR1 is KGHSH and CDR2 is LQKENI. The CDR3 runs 15 residues. As DNA, the CDR3 is TGTGCCAGCTCACCACCTATCTCAGGACAAGAGACCCAGTACTTC. Translating it yields CASSPPISGQETQYF.

This clone was counted only a few times. The V gene is TRBV5-4, the J gene TRBJ2-2, with TRBD2 as a possible D gene (6 bases). The germline gives CDR1 SGHNT, CDR2 YYREEE (reference sequence). With 10 bases removed from V and 6 bases from J, the gap between germline ends came to 10 bases. The CDR3 runs to 11 residues. CDR3 in amino acids: CALSGAGELFF. The DNA of the CDR3 is TGTGCCTTGTCGGGGGCCGGGGAGCTGTTTTTT.

The chain links TRBV5-1 to TRBJ1-1, with unresolved D. Germline V gives CDR1 SGHRS, CDR2 YFSETQ. Trimming pared 2 bases from V and 6 bases from J, leaving 14 bases between. The CDR3 is made up of 14 amino acids. This CDR3 is CASSFQSFVAEAFF. CDR3 sequence (DNA): TGCGCCAGCAGCTTTCAAAGCTTCGTCGCTGAAGCTTTCTTT.

The J gene is TRBJ2-3, the V gene TRBV19, with D perhaps matching TRBD2 (6 bases). The CDR3 extends over 13 amino acids. CDR1 and CDR2 (germline): LNHDA, SQIVND (reference sequence). V lost 3 bases and J 3 bases, leaving 7 bases between the germline ends. The CDR3 DNA is TGTGCCAGTAGTATCGCGGGGACAGATACGCAGTATTTT. This encodes CASSIAGTDTQYF.

The chain is built from TRBV10-1 and TRBJ2-2; D might be TRBD1 (5 bases). The V gene's germline CDR1 is WNHNN and CDR2 SYGVQD (reference sequence). The V gene lost 3 bases and the J gene lost 4 bases, with 12 bases spanning the gap. The CDR3 has 15 residues. The CDR3 loop reads CASSDRGLGTGELFF. In DNA form, the CDR3 reads TGCGCCAGCAGTGATAGGGGTTTAGGCACCGGGGAGCTGTTTTTT.

The V call is TRBV7-8, the J call TRBJ2-5; D is unclear. Looked up from germline, CDR1 is SGHVS and CDR2 is FQNEAQ. This CDR3 region has 13 residues. Trimming left V 1 base short and J 5 bases short, with 8 bases between. As DNA, the CDR3 is TGTGCCAGCAGCTTAGGACATTTGGAGACCCAGTACTTC. Protein: CASSLGHLETQYF.

The chain links TRBV5-4 to TRBJ2-3, with 7 bases aligning to TRBD1. The V gene's germline CDR1 is SGHNT and CDR2 YYREEE (reference sequence). V lost 4 bases, J lost 7 bases, and 15 bases stayed unmatched. This CDR3 is 16 amino acids long. The CDR3 reads CASSVWTGTRGYTQYF. CDR3 in DNA: TGTGCCAGCAGCGTGTGGACAGGTACCAGAGGATATACGCAGTATTTT.

The rearrangement joins TRBV11-3 to TRBJ2-7; D possibly corresponds to TRBD1 (6 bases). Deletions cut 5 bases from V and 2 bases from J, with 7 bases between. Germline V gene data show CDR1 as SGHNT and CDR2 as YENEEA. The CDR3 is made up of 12 amino acids. The CDR3 sequence is CASSRGTYEQYF. As DNA, the CDR3 is TGTGCCAGCAGCAGGGGGACCTACGAGCAGTACTTC.

The CDR3 spells CASSLSSGTPNSPLHF. For the CDR3, the DNA is TGTGCCAGCAGTTTATCGAGCGGGACACCGAATTCACCCCTCCACTTT. V is TRBV27 and J is TRBJ1-6; a weak D match, TRBD1 (6 bases). CDR1 and CDR2 from the germline V gene are MNHEY and SMNVEV (reference sequence). This CDR3 is 16 amino acids long. With 0 bases removed from V and 7 bases from J, the gap between germline ends came to 13 bases.

The chain is built from TRBV18 and TRBJ1-1, with D possibly matching TRBD1 (5 bases). The CDR3 has 17 residues. V dropped 3 bases and J dropped 0 bases, with 17 bases sitting between them. Germline-derived CDR1 and CDR2 are KGHSH and LQKENI. CDR3 bases: TGTGCCAGCTCACCGGCTGGGGCAAGCTGGATGAACACTGAAGCTTTCTTT. Its translation is CASSPAGASWMNTEAFF.

The V and J genes are TRBV27 and TRBJ2-3, with 9 positions matching TRBD2. The length of the CDR3 is 18 residues. Per germline, CDR1 MNHEY and CDR2 SMNVEV (reference sequence). The V and J ends lost 4 bases and 2 bases, in that order; junction bases with no gene match: 13. This CDR3 reads CASSSQQMAGGATDTQYF. CDR3 sequence (DNA): TGTGCCAGCAGTTCCCAACAAATGGCGGGGGGGGCCACAGATACGCAGTATTTT.

This rearrangement joins TRBV9 to TRBJ2-7; a possible D gene is TRBD1 (6 bases). The germline V gene encodes CDR1 SGDLS and CDR2 YYNGEE. The CDR3 length is 15 residues. Trimming removed 4 bases at V and 2 bases at J, with 16 bases between. CDR3 protein: CASSPTGTSAYEQYF. CDR3 sequence (DNA): TGTGCCAGCAGCCCGACCGGGACAAGCGCCTACGAGCAGTACTTC.

J is TRBJ2-1 and V is TRBV7-9; 7 bases align to TRBD2. Germline values: CDR1 SEHNR, CDR2 FQNEAQ (reference sequence). There are 14 residues in the CDR3. V shed 5 bases and J 4 bases; nucleotides not matched to a gene: 5. The CDR3 DNA reads TGTGCCAGCAGCGGATCCGGGGGGTACAATGAGCAGTTCTTC. Its translation: CASSGSGGYNEQFF.

The chain recombines TRBV29-1 with TRBJ1-2; D unresolved. This CDR3 has 11 amino acids. Germline assignment: CDR1 SQVTM and CDR2 ANQGSEA. V was pared by 1 base and J by 5 bases, with 5 bases between. The CDR3 loop reads CSVEGQYGYTF. CDR3 DNA sequence: TGCAGCGTTGAAGGGCAGTATGGCTACACCTTC.

A single count supports this clone. This rearrangement joins TRBV10-2 to TRBJ2-1; TRBD2 matches 10 bases. Losses at the gene ends were 0 bases for V and 7 bases for J; bases not matched to a gene: 6. The CDR3 sequence is 16 residues long. CDR1 is WSHSY, CDR2 SAAADI, per germline. CDR3 nucleotides: TGCGCCAGCAGTGAGTCGGGTAGCGGGAGGTGGAATGAGCAGTTCTTC. Translating gives CASSESGSGRWNEQFF.

The rearrangement uses TRBV28 and TRBJ2-2; D may be TRBD1 (6 bases). CDR3 length: 15 amino acids. Per germline, CDR1 MDHEN and CDR2 SYDVKM. V was pared by 2 bases and J by 6 bases, with 13 bases between. Written as DNA, the CDR3 is TGTGCCAGCAGTTTACTATCTAAGGGGGCCGGGGAGCTGTTTTTT. Its protein product is CASSLLSKGAGELFF.

The rearrangement uses TRBV5-1 and TRBJ2-7, with D maybe TRBD1 (5 bases). The germline V and J ends were trimmed by 4 bases and 2 bases, with 16 bases remaining between them. This CDR3 comprises 15 residues. The germline CDR1 and CDR2 sequences are SGHRS and YFSETQ. CDR3: CASSPVDVQAYEQYF. The CDR3 region has the DNA TGCGCCAGCAGCCCGGTCGACGTACAGGCCTACGAGCAGTACTTC.

This clone was recorded once. V and J are TRBV19 and TRBJ1-2; D possibly corresponds to TRBD1 (6 bases). Germline CDR1 LNHDA, CDR2 SQIVND (reference sequence). Trimming left V 6 bases short and J 4 bases short, with 12 bases between. The CDR3 covers 13 residues. CDR3 sequence reads: CASSEDSRYGYTF. The CDR3 nucleotides are TGTGCCAGTAGCGAGGACAGCCGCTATGGCTACACCTTC. The complete variable domain, with remaining parts taken from reference TRBV19 and TRBJ1-2, reads DGGITQSPKYLFRKEGQNVTLSCEQNLNHDAMYWYRQDPGQGLRLIYYSQIVNDFQKGDIAEGYSVSREKKESFPLTVTSAQKNPTAFYLCASSEDSRYGYTFGSGTRLTVV.

The chain combines TRBV7-8 with TRBJ2-2; D perhaps matches TRBD1 (6 bases). The CDR3 runs to 16 residues. V lost 5 bases and J 6 bases, leaving 19 bases between the germline ends. Germline CDR1 and CDR2: SGHVS and FQNEAQ. DNA for the CDR3: TGTGCCAGCAGCGTTACCGGGACACCAAGGGCCGGGGAGCTGTTTTTT. Its protein is CASSVTGTPRAGELFF. Filled out from reference TRBV7-8 and TRBJ2-2, the complete variable domain reads GAGVSQSPRYKVAKRGQDVALRCDPISGHVSLFWYQQALGQGPEFLTYFQNEAQLDKSGLPSDRFFAERPEGSVSTLKIQRTQQEDSAVYLCASSVTGTPRAGELFFGEGSRLTVL.

V and J are TRBV18 and TRBJ2-6; no reliable D call. Trimming took off 1 base at V and 0 bases at J, with 10 bases between the two ends. The CDR3 length is 17 residues. Looked up from germline, CDR1 is KGHSH and CDR2 is LQKENI. DNA of the CDR3: TGTGCCAGCTCACCACTGCCCAGAAACTCTGGGGCCAACGTCCTGACTTTC. Amino acid sequence: CASSPLPRNSGANVLTF.

The rearrangement links TRBV5-5 to TRBJ2-2, with D perhaps matching TRBD2 (5 bases). The CDR3 spans 14 residues. The ends were cut back, 1 base at V and 4 bases at J, with 8 bases in the middle. CDR1 is SGHKS, CDR2 YYEKEE, per germline (reference sequence). The CDR3 here is CASSLSGITGELFF. The CDR3 DNA follows: TGTGCCAGCAGCTTGTCCGGGATCACCGGGGAGCTGTTTTTT.